Each of the 26 T cell receptor beta chains below was sequenced from the same sample in a study of blood T cell repertoires in COVID-19. TCRdb's table, derived via immunoSEQ multiplex PCR, lists solely in-frame clones and lacks some. This table holds about 400,000 clones, around 90% found once. Sequenced: PBMCs or T cells enriched from blood (not recorded which). Receptors were obtained from a woman in her forties with acute COVID-19.

This rearrangement joins TRBV30 to TRBJ1-4; 8 bases are shared with TRBD1. Germline CDR1 and CDR2: GTSNPN and SVGIG (reference sequence). The CDR3 covers 16 residues. The V and J ends lost 3 bases and 2 bases, in that order; junction bases with no gene match: 8. The CDR3 here is CAWRAIGTGTNEKLFF. The CDR3, as DNA: TGTGCCTGGAGGGCGATCGGGACAGGCACTAATGAAAAACTGTTTTTT.

The chain links TRBV24-1 to TRBJ1-5; D call uncertain. The V gene's germline CDR1 is KGHDR and CDR2 SFDVKD. The ends were cut back, 9 bases at V and 0 bases at J, with 8 bases in the middle. CDR3 length: 13 residues. The CDR3 reads CATHMYSNQPQHF. In DNA form, the CDR3 reads TGTGCCACCCACATGTATAGCAATCAGCCCCAGCATTTT.

The CDR3 here is CASSPGQISGNTIYF. In DNA, the CDR3 is TGCGCCAGCAGCCCGGGACAGATCTCTGGAAACACCATATATTTT. V gene TRBV10-1 combines with J gene TRBJ1-3, with 7 nucleotides matching TRBD1. J was trimmed by 0 bases and V by 6 bases; bases with no gene match: 5. Germline V gene data show CDR1 as WNHNN and CDR2 as SYGVQD (reference sequence). The CDR3 has 15 residues.

This chain links TRBV2 with TRBJ1-1; 12 bases map to TRBD1. Germline V gene sequence: CDR1 SNHLY, CDR2 FYNNEI. J gave up 7 bases and V 9 bases, and 12 bases lay outside the gene matches. This CDR3 spans 15 amino acids. The CDR3 loop reads CARSGQGAGWGEAFF. CDR3 coding DNA: TGTGCCAGATCGGGACAGGGGGCGGGCTGGGGTGAAGCTTTCTTT.

The chain uses TRBV30 and TRBJ1-6; D is undetermined. This CDR3 is 13 amino acids long. V was trimmed by 1 base and J by 5 bases, leaving 6 bases between them. In germline, CDR1 is GTSNPN, CDR2 SVGIG (reference sequence). The CDR3 is CAWSGTDNSPLHF. CDR3 nucleotide sequence: TGTGCCTGGAGTGGTACGGATAATTCACCCCTCCACTTT.

The chain combines TRBV14 with TRBJ2-7, with 7 bases identical to TRBD2. This CDR3 contains 14 residues. Germline-derived CDR1 and CDR2 are SGHDN and FVKESK. Losses at the gene ends were 4 bases for V and 5 bases for J; bases not matched to a gene: 8. This chain's CDR3 is CASSPRLASHEQYF. CDR3 DNA sequence: TGTGCCAGCAGCCCTCGACTAGCCTCGCACGAGCAGTACTTC.

The chain combines TRBV7-9 with TRBJ1-2, with no clear D. This CDR3 comprises 15 residues. V was pared by 4 bases and J by 8 bases, with 20 bases between. The V gene's germline CDR1 is SEHNR and CDR2 FQNEAQ (reference sequence). The CDR3 spells CASSSLNQEHRGYTF. The CDR3, as DNA: TGTGCCAGCAGCTCCCTTAACCAGGAACATCGGGGCTACACCTTC.

V gene TRBV7-9 combines with J gene TRBJ2-7, with TRBD2 matching over 7 bases. There are 14 residues in the CDR3. Germline assignment: CDR1 SEHNR and CDR2 FQNEAQ (reference sequence). Unmatched junction bases numbered 9, after V lost 3 bases and J lost 7 bases. Here the CDR3 reads CASSFLRGGEEQYF. The CDR3 DNA sequence: TGTGCCAGCAGCTTCCTGAGGGGAGGGGAAGAGCAGTACTTC.

This chain joins TRBV11-2 and TRBJ2-7; D may be TRBD1 (6 bases). Germline-derived CDR1 and CDR2 are SGHAT and FQNNGV. The CDR3 is 18 residues long. V shed 5 bases and J shed 0 bases, with 23 bases lying between them. CDR3 nucleotide sequence: TGTGCCAGCAGCCTGGCGGGCCTCGTGGGGGCAAGCTCCTACGAGCAGTACTTC. Translating it yields CASSLAGLVGASSYEQYF.

The chain carries TRBV19 and TRBJ1-6, with D tentatively TRBD1 (5 bases). V shed 9 bases and J shed 2 bases, with 8 bases lying between them. In germline, CDR1 is LNHDA, CDR2 SQIVND (reference sequence). This CDR3 has 13 amino acids. This CDR3 is CARIRAYNSPLHF. The CDR3 nucleotides are TGTGCCAGGATCAGGGCCTATAATTCACCCCTCCACTTT.

In the case of this clone: The same CDR3 is also encoded by other DNA sequences in this sample. CDR3 residues: CASSLDSMSNQPQHF. The CDR3 bases are TGCGCCAGCAGCTTGGACTCCATGAGTAATCAGCCCCAGCATTTT. The rearrangement uses TRBV5-1 and TRBJ1-5; D unresolved. The CDR3 spans 15 residues. The germline V and J ends were trimmed by 0 bases and 4 bases, with 11 bases remaining between them. Germline lookup yields CDR1 SGHRS and CDR2 YFSETQ.

This sequence joins TRBV19 and TRBJ1-5; 9 nucleotides align to TRBD1. Germline V gene sequence: CDR1 LNHDA, CDR2 SQIVND (reference sequence). This CDR3 is 14 amino acids long. Trimming removed 0 bases from V and 15 bases from J; junction bases left unmatched: 9. The CDR3 protein is CASSIDTGGAIRHF. The CDR3 DNA reads TGTGCCAGTAGTATAGATACAGGGGGCGCGATACGGCATTTT.

The chain is built from TRBV4-1 and TRBJ2-3, with a weak D call TRBD1 (6 bases). Germline V gives CDR1 MGHRA, CDR2 YSYEKL. The CDR3 runs to 15 residues. V was cut by 3 bases and J by 4 bases, with 14 bases left in between. The DNA for the CDR3 is TGCGCCAGCAGCCAGTCAGTGGGGGCCGCAGATACGCAGTATTTT. It is translated as CASSQSVGAADTQYF.

In its sample, this clone was seen a few times. Other DNA sequences of this sample code for an identical CDR3. V gene TRBV5-1 combines with J gene TRBJ1-1; D remains ambiguous. The V and J ends lost 0 bases and 5 bases respectively, with 8 bases between them. CDR1 is SGHRS, CDR2 YFSETQ, per germline. The CDR3 has 13 residues. CDR3 sequence: CASSLVGETEAFF. The CDR3, as DNA: TGCGCCAGCAGCTTGGTTGGGGAGACTGAAGCTTTCTTT.

The chain joins TRBV6-5 to TRBJ2-7; D is unresolved. The germline gives CDR1 MNHEY, CDR2 SVGAGI. CDR3 size: 14 residues. V was shortened by 0 bases and J by 3 bases, with 9 bases between the two germline ends. CDR3 sequence: CASSYSGGFYEQYF. For the CDR3, the DNA is TGTGCCAGCAGTTACTCTGGCGGATTCTACGAGCAGTACTTC.

The chain joins TRBV2 to TRBJ1-5; 10 nucleotides match TRBD1. CDR1 is SNHLY and CDR2 is FYNNEI in the germline V gene. V shed 4 bases, J shed 3 bases, and the junction held 3 bases outside the gene matches. This CDR3 contains 15 residues. CDR3 sequence reads: CASSGQGAINQPQHF. CDR3 coding DNA: TGTGCCAGCAGTGGACAGGGGGCGATCAATCAGCCCCAGCATTTT. Variable domain in full (rest from reference TRBV2 and TRBJ1-5): EPEVTQTPSHQVTQMGQEVILRCVPISNHLYFYWYRQILGQKVEFLVSFYNNEISEKSEIFDDQFSVERPDGSNFTLKIRSTKLEDSAMYFCASSGQGAINQPQHFGDGTRLSIL.

J is TRBJ2-5 and V is TRBV7-2; no clear D. CDR3 length: 12 residues. Germline V gene sequence: CDR1 SGHTA, CDR2 FQGNSA. V was trimmed by 1 base and J by 6 bases, leaving 6 bases between them. The CDR3 sequence is CASSLVFQTQYF. CDR3 coding DNA: TGTGCCAGCAGCTTAGTATTCCAGACCCAGTACTTC. Filled out from reference TRBV7-2 and TRBJ2-5, the complete variable domain reads GAGVSQSPSNKVTEKGKDVELRCDPISGHTALYWYRQSLGQGLEFLIYFQGNSAPDKSGLPSDRFSAERTGGSVSTLTIQRTQQEDSAVYLCASSLVFQTQYFGPGTRLLVL.

J is TRBJ2-2 and V is TRBV7-6, with TRBD2 matching over 12 bases. The CDR3 is 16 amino acids. With V trimmed by 5 bases and J by 5 bases, 6 bases remained unmatched. CDR1 is SGHVS and CDR2 is FNYEAQ in the germline V gene. CDR3 in DNA: TGTGCCAGCAGCGGCAGACTAGCGGGAGAAACCGGGGAGCTGTTTTTT. Its protein is CASSGRLAGETGELFF.

This clone was counted a single time. Within the sample, other DNA sequences also encode this same CDR3. The chain couples TRBV6-5 to TRBJ2-7; perhaps TRBD1 as D (6 bases). CDR1 and CDR2 from the germline V gene are MNHEY and SVGAGI. The CDR3 is made up of 16 amino acids. The ends were cut back, 0 bases at V and 7 bases at J, with 19 bases in the middle. The CDR3 sequence: CASSYSLSSTGREQYF. DNA of the CDR3: TGTGCCAGCAGTTACTCGCTGTCCTCTACAGGGCGGGAGCAGTACTTC.

As for this clone: Different DNA sequences within this sample yield the same CDR3. This chain uses TRBV30 with TRBJ1-2; 8 bases fit TRBD1. Trimming at V came to 0 bases and at J to 4 bases, leaving 1 base not matched to a gene. The length of the CDR3 is 13 residues. Germline V lookup: CDR1 GTSNPN, CDR2 SVGIG (reference sequence). The CDR3 DNA sequence: TGTGCCTGGAGTGTTACAGGGGGCTATGGCTACACCTTC. Residues: CAWSVTGGYGYTF.

The chain couples TRBV19 to TRBJ1-1, with TRBD1 matching over 8 bases. The CDR3 has 12 amino acids. J lost 3 bases, V lost 10 bases, and 4 bases had no gene match. The germline V gene has CDR1 LNHDA and CDR2 SQIVND (reference sequence). CDR3 sequence reads: CATRGQYTEAFF. The CDR3 DNA follows: TGTGCCACCAGGGGGCAATACACTGAAGCTTTCTTT.

The chain recombines TRBV9 with TRBJ1-3; TRBD1 might be the D (5 bases). The ends were cut back, 0 bases at V and 2 bases at J, with 9 bases in the middle. The CDR3 extends over 15 amino acids. The germline V gene has CDR1 SGDLS and CDR2 YYNGEE. CDR3 in amino acids: CASSVVAGTGNTIYF. The CDR3 coding sequence is TGTGCCAGCAGCGTAGTGGCAGGGACTGGAAACACCATATATTTT. Looking up the rest from reference TRBV9 and TRBJ1-3 gives the full variable domain: DSGVTQTPKHLITATGQRVTLRCSPRSGDLSVYWYQQSLDQGLQFLIQYYNGEERAKGNILERFSAQQFPDLHSELNLSSLELGDSALYFCASSVVAGTGNTIYFGEGSWLTVV.

Worth noting for this clone: One end of the junction fails to match germline, which may point to a read error. V usage is TRBV6-5 and J usage is TRBJ1-1; D is ambiguous. This CDR3 is 11 amino acids long. CDR1 and CDR2 (germline): MNHEY, SVGAGI. The DNA of the CDR3 is TGTGCCAGCAGTTACGGTGGAGAAGGTTTCTTT. Its translation is CASSYGGEGFF.

The chain carries TRBV30 and TRBJ1-1; TRBD1 is a possible D gene (5 bases). Per germline, CDR1 GTSNPN and CDR2 SVGIG (reference sequence). The CDR3 totals 14 residues. V lost 3 bases to trimming and J lost 5 bases, with 16 bases between them. The CDR3 DNA sequence: TGTGCCTGGAGAGGAGCAGGGATAGGGACTGAAGCTTTCTTT. Its protein product is CAWRGAGIGTEAFF.

This chain uses TRBV5-6 with TRBJ2-5; a weak D match, TRBD1 (5 bases). V lost 1 base and J lost 4, with 11 bases in between. The CDR3 covers 14 residues. Germline CDR1 reads SGHDT; CDR2 reads YYEEEE. The CDR3 loop reads CASSLQARGETQYF. The CDR3 DNA reads as TGTGCCAGCAGCTTGCAGGCAAGGGGAGAGACCCAGTACTTC.

The chain carries TRBV10-3 and TRBJ1-2; 7 positions agree with TRBD1. Germline CDR1 and CDR2: ENHRY and SYGVKD. The J segment lost 6 bases and the V segment lost 6 bases, leaving 16 bases of the junction unmatched. The CDR3 runs to 16 residues. The CDR3 sequence is CAISEPYGDSRHGYTF. CDR3 DNA sequence: TGTGCCATCAGCGAACCATACGGGGACAGCCGACATGGCTACACCTTC.